These T cell receptor beta chains were read from a single sample in a study of blood T cells in healthy people across ages. TCRdb processed the 5' RACE reads anew with MiXCR; each CDR3 protein has one entry. Altogether hundreds of thousands of distinct CDR3 sequences are present, approximately 48% being singletons, with the ten largest covering roughly 18%. Sequenced sample: blood. All receptors come from a man in his sixties in good health. CDR3s include the opening cysteine and the closing phenylalanine or tryptophan. A D gene is named only where the DNA matches it firmly. A clone size is listed for some rows: how often the clone was seen (once, few, many), or a class if it is expanded.

TRBJ2-1	TRBV19	-	-	CASSPPRGDSYNEQFF	TGTGCCAGTAGTCCTCCCAGGGGAGACTCCTACAATGAGCAGTTCTTC
TRBJ2-1	TRBV7-2	-	TRBD1	CASSLPGTGKFF	TGTGCCAGCAGCTTACCCGGGACAGGGAAGTTCTTC
TRBJ2-3	TRBV9	-	TRBD2	CASSHPLSGGAADTQYF	TGTGCCAGCAGCCATCCTCTTAGCGGGGGGGCCGCAGATACGCAGTATTTT
TRBJ2-7	TRBV5-5	-	-	CASSSGLRRQYEQYF	TGTGCCAGCAGCTCGGGCCTACGGCGTCAGTACGAGCAGTACTTC
TRBJ2-7	TRBV5-1	few	TRBD1	CASSLDRGLDEQYF	TGCGCCAGCAGCTTGGACAGGGGGCTTGACGAGCAGTACTTC
TRBJ2-3	TRBV4-3	-	TRBD2	CASSPLPGLAGPATQYF	TGCGCCAGCAGCCCCCTCCCGGGACTAGCGGGGCCTGCTACGCAGTATTTT
TRBJ2-1	TRBV4-3	-	TRBD2	CASSQDPPSGGFNEQFF	TGCGCCAGCAGCCAAGATCCCCCTAGCGGGGGCTTCAATGAGCAGTTCTTC
TRBJ2-7	TRBV20-1	-	TRBD2	CSASLGGASEQYF	TGCAGTGCTAGCCTCGGGGGGGCCTCCGAGCAGTACTTC
TRBJ1-2	TRBV30	few	-	CAWSESGLGYGYTF	TGTGCCTGGAGTGAGTCGGGGCTCGGCTATGGCTACACCTTC
TRBJ2-1	TRBV6-2/TRBV6-3	-	-	CYAKILGPGEQFF	TGCTACGCGAAGATTCTGGGGCCAGGTGAGCAGTTCTTC
TRBJ1-4	TRBV16	once	TRBD1	CASSPHTGGEKLFF	TGTGCCAGCAGCCCTCACACAGGGGGAGAAAAACTGTTTTTT
TRBJ2-5	TRBV2	-	TRBD2	CASRGSGGLKETQYF	TGTGCCAGCAGGGGTAGCGGGGGCCTAAAAGAGACCCAGTACTTC
TRBJ2-7	TRBV12-3/TRBV12-4	-	-	CASSLRGEGDYEQYF	TGTGCCAGCAGTCTCAGGGGCGAAGGGGACTACGAGCAGTACTTC
TRBJ2-5	TRBV5-1	-	TRBD1	CASSGSGQGAETQYF	TGCGCCAGCAGCGGATCGGGACAGGGGGCTGAGACCCAGTACTTC
TRBJ1-4	TRBV7-9	few	-	CASSLGALKEKLFF	TGTGCCAGCAGCTTGGGGGCACTCAAGGAAAAACTGTTTTTT
TRBJ1-6	TRBV27	few	TRBD1	CASSLGTGTGRVALHF	TGTGCCAGCAGTTTAGGGACAGGTACCGGAAGGGTGGCCCTCCACTTT
TRBJ2-1	TRBV11-2	-	-	CASSLGRVYNEQFF	TGTGCCAGCAGCTTAGGACGGGTCTACAATGAGCAGTTCTTC
TRBJ2-5	TRBV7-2	-	-	CASRIGAASLQETQYF	TGTGCCAGCAGGATCGGGGCTGCAAGCCTACAAGAGACCCAGTACTTC
TRBJ2-6	TRBV7-9	few	-	CAASIVGANVLTF	TGTGCCGCGTCGATCGTTGGGGCCAACGTCCTGACTTTC
TRBJ2-3	TRBV7-8	-	-	CASSLFSTGRTDTQYF	TGTGCCAGCAGCTTATTCTCTACAGGGAGAACAGATACGCAGTATTTT
TRBJ1-1	TRBV27	few	TRBD1	CASRPQGFTEAFF	TGTGCCAGCAGACCACAGGGGTTCACTGAAGCTTTCTTT
TRBJ2-7	TRBV6-2/TRBV6-3	-	-	CASSYSPGAREQYF	TGTGCCAGCAGTTACTCTCCGGGGGCGCGGGAGCAGTACTTC
TRBJ2-3	TRBV28	few	-	CASSPPPGDTQYF	TGTGCCAGCAGCCCCCCTCCGGGGGACACGCAGTATTTT
TRBJ2-7	TRBV12-3/TRBV12-4	-	-	CASSFHGNEQYF	TGTGCCAGCAGTTTCCACGGCAATGAGCAGTACTTC
TRBJ2-1	TRBV20-1	once	TRBD2	CSARTSGGAYYNEQFF	TGCAGTGCCAGGACTAGCGGGGGGGCCTATTACAATGAGCAGTTCTTC
TRBJ2-7	TRBV27	-	TRBD1	CAGSSRQGITYEQYF	TGTGCCGGCAGTTCCCGACAGGGGATCACCTACGAGCAGTACTTC
TRBJ2-1	TRBV6-6	-	-	CASSYSGKGAYNEQFF	TGTGCCAGCAGTTACTCGGGGAAGGGGGCCTACAATGAGCAGTTCTTC
TRBJ1-1	TRBV14	-	-	CASSQWDEDTEAFF	TGTGCCAGCAGCCAATGGGATGAGGACACTGAAGCTTTCTTT
TRBJ2-3	TRBV20-1	-	TRBD2	CSARGLLAGGTDTQYF	TGCAGTGCTAGAGGATTATTAGCGGGAGGCACAGATACGCAGTATTTT
TRBJ2-3	TRBV20-1	-	TRBD2	CSAERGLRTDTQYF	TGCAGTGCCGAGCGGGGTTTGCGCACAGATACGCAGTATTTT
TRBJ1-1	TRBV20-1	-	-	CSASDQPTTEAFF	TGCAGTGCTAGTGATCAACCAACAACGGAAGCTTTCTTT
TRBJ2-2	TRBV9	few	-	CASSPNGRSGELFF	TGTGCCAGCAGCCCGAACGGGCGATCCGGGGAGCTGTTTTTT
TRBJ1-1	TRBV13	-	-	CASSGIYTEAFF	TGTGCCAGCAGCGGGATCTACACTGAAGCTTTCTTT
TRBJ2-7	TRBV4-1	-	-	CASSPNPRAQSSYEQYF	TGCGCCAGCAGCCCGAACCCCAGGGCACAGAGCTCCTACGAGCAGTACTTC
TRBJ2-5	TRBV7-2	-	-	CASSLDLRQETQYF	TGTGCCAGCAGCTTAGATTTACGCCAAGAGACCCAGTACTTC
TRBJ2-1	TRBV9	-	-	CASTEEGLENEQFF	TGTGCCAGCACGGAGGAGGGGCTGGAAAATGAGCAGTTCTTC
TRBJ2-7	TRBV6-2/TRBV6-3	-	-	CASGRQQYF	TGTGCCAGCGGCCGGCAGCAGTACTTC
TRBJ2-3	TRBV7-2	-	TRBD1	CASSLYRGSTDTQYF	TGTGCCAGCAGCTTATACAGGGGAAGCACAGATACGCAGTATTTT
TRBJ2-3	TRBV5-1	-	TRBD1	CASSSGTGEDTQYF	TGCGCCAGCAGCTCCGGGACAGGGGAGGATACGCAGTATTTT
TRBJ2-4	TRBV7-2	few	-	CASSRPGFGENIQYF	TGTGCCAGCAGCCGCCCCGGGTTCGGGGAAAACATTCAGTACTTC
TRBJ1-1	TRBV7-2	few	-	CASSATVGIEAFF	TGTGCCAGCAGCGCCACGGTGGGGATTGAAGCTTTCTTT